What follows are 20 T cell receptor beta chains derived from one specimen sequenced in a study of PD-L1 blockade in urothelial cancer. Time point given: peripheral blood 6 weeks after treatment start. The repertoire was sequenced with immunoSEQ multiplex PCR; TCRdb's copy has only in-frame clones and lacks some. Of around 100,000 clones in the sample, approximately 90% were seen once. The sequencing used PBMCs, collected around atezolizumab (anti-PD-L1) treatment. All receptors derive from a man between 60 and 70 years old with urothelial cancer.

This clone was counted a few times. This chain joins TRBV4-2 and TRBJ2-7, with D perhaps TRBD2 (5 bases). Germline V CDR1 and CDR2: LGHNA, YNFKEQ. The CDR3 extends over 16 amino acids. V lost 0 bases and J lost 0, with 12 bases in between. This CDR3 reads CASSQEYGGSSYEQYF. DNA for the CDR3: TGTGCCAGCAGCCAAGAATACGGAGGCTCCTCCTACGAGCAGTACTTC.

The J gene is TRBJ2-4, the V gene TRBV19, with 9 nucleotides matching TRBD1. J was trimmed by 1 base and V by 6 bases; bases with no gene match: 4. The CDR3 is 15 amino acids. Germline CDR1 reads LNHDA; CDR2 reads SQIVND (reference sequence). The CDR3 DNA follows: TGTGCCAGTAGCCTAGGACAGGGGGCCAAAAACATTCAGTACTTC. It is translated as CASSLGQGAKNIQYF.

V usage is TRBV19 and J usage is TRBJ1-2; D is possibly TRBD1 (5 bases). Germline loops: CDR1 LNHDA, CDR2 SQIVND (reference sequence). The CDR3 runs to 14 residues. Trimming removed 4 bases from V and 6 bases from J, with 15 bases in between. The CDR3 is CASSTNDSPNGYTF. The DNA of the CDR3 is TGTGCCAGTAGTACAAATGACAGCCCAAATGGCTACACCTTC.

A single count supports this clone. The chain combines TRBV5-5 with TRBJ2-7; 12 bases align to TRBD2. The germline V gene has CDR1 SGHKS and CDR2 YYEKEE (reference sequence). The CDR3 contains 16 residues. V lost 0 bases, J lost 7 bases, and 8 bases stayed unmatched. The CDR3 DNA sequence: TGTGCCAGCAGCTTGGACCCTAGCGGGGGGGCAGGGGAGCAGTACTTC. It codes for CASSLDPSGGAGEQYF.

The rearrangement uses TRBV7-2 and TRBJ1-2; D not certain. The germline gives CDR1 SGHTA, CDR2 FQGNSA. V was shortened by 7 bases and J by 4 bases, with 13 bases between the two germline ends. CDR3 length: 13 residues. The DNA of the CDR3 is TGTGCCAGCACCCCACCTTCAGTCTATGGCTACACCTTC. It specifies CASTPPSVYGYTF.

The V gene is TRBV9, the J gene TRBJ2-5, with 7 bases matching TRBD1. CDR3 size: 14 residues. Trimming took 4 bases from V and 5 from J; bases not matched to a gene: 8. The germline V gene encodes CDR1 SGDLS and CDR2 YYNGEE. This CDR3 reads CASSLTGVGETQYF. CDR3 in DNA: TGTGCCAGCAGCCTTACAGGGGTAGGGGAGACCCAGTACTTC.

This chain connects TRBV9 to TRBJ2-3; 7 positions agree with TRBD2. The CDR3 contains 14 residues. J lost 4 bases, V lost 3 bases, and 5 bases had no gene match. The germline CDR1 and CDR2 sequences are SGDLS and YYNGEE. The CDR3 protein is CASSGRGGADTQYF. CDR3 nucleotides: TGTGCCAGCAGCGGTCGGGGAGGGGCAGATACGCAGTATTTT.

CDR3 in amino acids: CASSPELAGFGGANVLTF. In nucleotides, the CDR3 is TGTGCCAGCTCACCTGAGCTAGCGGGGTTCGGTGGGGCCAACGTCCTGACTTTC. V usage is TRBV18 and J usage is TRBJ2-6; TRBD2 aligns across 9 bases. CDR3 length: 18 amino acids. V shed 3 bases and J 3 bases; nucleotides not matched to a gene: 9. Looked up from germline, CDR1 is KGHSH and CDR2 is LQKENI.

The V call is TRBV6-1, the J call TRBJ2-7, with TRBD1 identical over 7 bases. The CDR3 sequence is 15 residues long. The J segment lost 2 bases and the V segment lost 10 bases, leaving 14 bases of the junction unmatched. Germline CDR1 MNHNS, CDR2 SASEGT. CDR3 DNA sequence: TGTGCCACTGGACAGGAGCCACTGTTGACCTACGAGCAGTACTTC. Translated, it gives CATGQEPLLTYEQYF.

This sequence joins TRBV27 and TRBJ2-1; perhaps TRBD2 as D (5 bases). V was shortened by 2 bases and J by 6 bases, with 5 bases between the two germline ends. The CDR3 consists of 12 residues. From germline, CDR1 is MNHEY and CDR2 SMNVEV (reference sequence). DNA of the CDR3: TGTGCCAGCAGTTTAGAGGGCAATGAGCAGTTCTTC. Translating gives CASSLEGNEQFF.

V is TRBV30 and J is TRBJ2-1; 14 bases are shared with TRBD2. The germline gives CDR1 GTSNPN, CDR2 SVGIG (reference sequence). Losses at the gene ends were 2 bases for V and 8 bases for J; bases not matched to a gene: 8. This CDR3 contains 16 residues. CDR3 amino acids: CAWSHGLAGGPDEQFF. CDR3 sequence (DNA): TGTGCCTGGAGTCATGGACTAGCGGGAGGCCCAGATGAGCAGTTCTTC.

V gene TRBV30 combines with J gene TRBJ2-2; TRBD2 is a possible D gene (7 bases). The germline gives CDR1 GTSNPN, CDR2 SVGIG (reference sequence). This CDR3 has 11 residues. Trimming pared 8 bases from V and 6 bases from J, leaving 10 bases between. CDR3 protein: CAGGGPGELFF. The CDR3 region has the DNA TGTGCCGGGGGGGGCCCCGGGGAGCTGTTTTTT.

This chain links TRBV7-2 with TRBJ2-5; D perhaps matches TRBD2 (5 bases). Germline CDR1 is SGHTA and CDR2 is FQGNSA. This CDR3 is 14 amino acids long. The ends were cut back, 2 bases at V and 0 bases at J, with 7 bases in the middle. DNA for the CDR3: TGTGCCAGCAGCTTACAGCGGTACCAAGAGACCCAGTACTTC. Its protein is CASSLQRYQETQYF.

The V and J genes are TRBV7-8 and TRBJ2-7; 9 positions agree with TRBD1. The length of the CDR3 is 14 residues. Losses at the gene ends were 5 bases for V and 7 bases for J; bases not matched to a gene: 9. The germline gives CDR1 SGHVS, CDR2 FQNEAQ. The chain's CDR3 is CASSPRTGDSEQYF. CDR3 sequence (DNA): TGTGCCAGCAGCCCCAGGACAGGGGATTCGGAGCAGTACTTC.

This chain connects TRBV16 to TRBJ2-7; 9 positions agree with TRBD2. This CDR3 is 16 amino acids long. After removal of 4 bases from V and 3 bases from J, the junction contained 10 bases not matched to a gene. Germline lookup yields CDR1 KGHSY and CDR2 FQNENV. The CDR3 sequence is CASSLVGVSGSYEQYF. The CDR3 nucleotides are TGTGCCAGCAGCCTCGTTGGGGTTAGCGGGAGCTACGAGCAGTACTTC.

This clone has just one count. The chain recombines TRBV4-1 with TRBJ2-2; 11 positions agree with TRBD1. V lost 4 bases and J lost 5; bases outside the gene matches: 6. The CDR3 contains 16 residues. CDR1 and CDR2 (germline): MGHRA, YSYEKL. The CDR3 is CASSRGQGAGTGELFF. DNA of the CDR3: TGCGCCAGCAGCCGCGGACAGGGGGCCGGAACCGGGGAGCTGTTTTTT.

The chain carries TRBV6-5 and TRBJ1-3; D is unclear. V lost 0 bases and J lost 0, with 3 bases in between. The CDR3 has 14 amino acids. Germline V gives CDR1 MNHEY, CDR2 SVGAGI. CDR3 coding DNA: TGTGCCAGCAGTTACTCCAGCTCTGGAAACACCATATATTTT. Amino acids: CASSYSSSGNTIYF.

The V call is TRBV2, the J call TRBJ2-1; D possibly corresponds to TRBD2 (7 bases). V lost 6 bases to trimming and J lost 2 bases, with 14 bases between them. Germline CDR1 is SNHLY and CDR2 is FYNNEI. CDR3 length equals 15 residues. The CDR3 here is CASSAEGGAYNEQFF. In DNA form, the CDR3 reads TGTGCCAGCAGCGCAGAAGGGGGGGCCTACAATGAGCAGTTCTTC.

The J gene is TRBJ2-5, the V gene TRBV5-4, with 11 nucleotides matching TRBD2. The V gene end was trimmed by 4 bases and the J gene end by 3 bases; junction bases not matched to a gene: 8. This CDR3 comprises 16 residues. Germline V CDR1 and CDR2: SGHNT, YYREEE (reference sequence). The CDR3, as DNA: TGTGCCAGCAGCCTCGTAGCGGGGGGGCAGGAAGAGACCCAGTACTTC. Translating it yields CASSLVAGGQEETQYF.

The rearrangement links TRBV30 to TRBJ2-1; 12 nucleotides match TRBD2. Germline CDR1 and CDR2: GTSNPN and SVGIG (reference sequence). The CDR3 spans 16 residues. The ends lost 4 bases at V and 1 base at J; junction bases unmatched: 5. For the CDR3, the DNA is TGTGCCTGGAAACGACTAGCGGGAGCATCCTACAATGAGCAGTTCTTC. Its protein is CAWKRLAGASYNEQFF.